Listed below are T cell receptor beta chains from one sample, sequenced in a study of graft-versus-host responses after intestinal transplantation. This table comes from immunoSEQ multiplex PCR, and its TCRdb copy is limited to in-frame clones, with some not included. The data show approximately 5,000 clones, about 75% seen once. The sequencing used ileum tissue, collected 230 to 240 days after intestinal transplant. The origin of the receptors is a human patient who received an intestinal transplant, so some T cells may come from the graft donor. CDR3s include the opening cysteine and the closing phenylalanine or tryptophan. The D gene is left open where the match is weak. The size entry is marked missing in some rows and otherwise reads once, few, many or a size class.

j_gene: TRBJ1-1
len: 14
v_gene: TRBV6-6
d_gene: -
abundance: once
CDR3aa: CASMDGGGFTEAFF
CDR3nt: TGTGCCAGCATGGATGGCGGGGGCTTCACTGAAGCTTTCTTT

j_gene: TRBJ1-6
len: 16
v_gene: TRBV18
d_gene: -
abundance: -
CDR3aa: CASSPTGQRSNSPLHF
CDR3nt: TGTGCCAGCTCACCAACAGGACAGCGGTCGAATTCACCCCTCCACTTT

j_gene: TRBJ2-5
len: 15
v_gene: TRBV5-3
d_gene: TRBD2
abundance: -
CDR3aa: CARSSTKRGWETQYF
CDR3nt: TGTGCCAGAAGCTCGACTAAGCGGGGTTGGGAGACCCAGTACTTC

j_gene: TRBJ2-5
len: 17
v_gene: TRBV29-1
d_gene: TRBD1
abundance: -
CDR3aa: CSVEPGQGGVVSKTQYF
CDR3nt: TGCAGCGTTGAGCCGGGACAGGGGGGGGTCGTATCGAAGACCCAGTACTTC

j_gene: TRBJ2-7
len: 14
v_gene: TRBV10-2
d_gene: -
abundance: -
CDR3aa: CASSDSGYTYEQYF
CDR3nt: TGCGCCAGCAGTGATAGCGGCTACACCTACGAGCAGTACTTC

j_gene: TRBJ2-5
len: 15
v_gene: TRBV10-3
d_gene: TRBD1
abundance: -
CDR3aa: CAISEGQGARETQYF
CDR3nt: TGTGCCATCAGTGAGGGGCAGGGGGCAAGGGAGACCCAGTACTTC

j_gene: TRBJ1-2
len: 12
v_gene: TRBV28
d_gene: -
abundance: -
CDR3aa: CASSLYNYGYTF
CDR3nt: TGTGCCAGCAGTTTATACAACTATGGTTACACCTTC

j_gene: TRBJ2-7
len: 14
v_gene: TRBV19
d_gene: TRBD1
abundance: -
CDR3aa: CASSTGQGTYEQYF
CDR3nt: TGTGCCAGTAGTACGGGACAGGGGACCTACGAGCAGTACTTC

j_gene: TRBJ1-3
len: 14
v_gene: TRBV5-1
d_gene: -
abundance: -
CDR3aa: CADPGRESGNTIYF
CDR3nt: TGCGCCGACCCCGGGCGGGAGAGTGGAAACACCATATATTTT

j_gene: TRBJ1-5
len: 15
v_gene: TRBV4-1
d_gene: -
abundance: -
CDR3aa: CASSQSAASNQPQHF
CDR3nt: TGCGCCAGCAGCCAATCGGCAGCTAGCAATCAGCCCCAGCATTTT

j_gene: TRBJ2-2
len: 16
v_gene: TRBV11-2
d_gene: TRBD1
abundance: -
CDR3aa: CASSPPGTGVSGELFF
CDR3nt: TGTGCCAGCAGCCCACCCGGGACAGGGGTTTCCGGGGAGCTGTTTTTT

j_gene: TRBJ1-1
len: 14
v_gene: TRBV6-5
d_gene: -
abundance: few
CDR3aa: CASSYAGVMTEAFF
CDR3nt: TGTGCCAGCAGTTACGCAGGGGTTATGACTGAAGCTTTCTTT

j_gene: TRBJ1-2
len: 14
v_gene: TRBV6-5
d_gene: -
abundance: -
CDR3aa: CASSSDSREGGYTF
CDR3nt: TGTGCCAGCAGTTCTGATTCTCGGGAGGGTGGCTACACCTTC

j_gene: TRBJ1-3
len: 14
v_gene: TRBV9
d_gene: -
abundance: -
CDR3aa: CASSVARSGNTIYF
CDR3nt: TGTGCCAGCAGCGTAGCCCGCTCTGGAAACACCATATATTTT

j_gene: TRBJ2-1
len: 16
v_gene: TRBV4-1
d_gene: TRBD2
abundance: -
CDR3aa: CASSQEFGTSFHEQFF
CDR3nt: TGTGCCAGCAGCCAAGAATTTGGGACTAGCTTCCATGAGCAGTTCTTC

j_gene: TRBJ2-7
len: 13
v_gene: TRBV6-6
d_gene: -
abundance: -
CDR3aa: CASSDSVTYEQYF
CDR3nt: TGTGCCAGCAGTGACAGCGTTACCTACGAGCAGTACTTC

j_gene: TRBJ2-2
len: 15
v_gene: TRBV19
d_gene: -
abundance: -
CDR3aa: CASINSGTVTGELFF
CDR3nt: TGTGCCAGTATTAATTCAGGGACCGTCACCGGGGAGCTGTTTTTT

j_gene: TRBJ1-6
len: 16
v_gene: TRBV5-6
d_gene: -
abundance: -
CDR3aa: CASSLDGGLGVSPLHF
CDR3nt: TGTGCCAGCAGCTTGGATGGGGGTTTAGGGGTTTCACCCCTCCACTTT

j_gene: TRBJ1-1
len: 15
v_gene: TRBV6-5
d_gene: -
abundance: few
CDR3aa: CASRPAGGSNTEAFF
CDR3nt: TGTGCCAGCAGACCCGCGGGGGGCTCGAACACTGAAGCTTTCTTT

j_gene: TRBJ1-2
len: 13
v_gene: TRBV5-1
d_gene: TRBD1
abundance: -
CDR3aa: CASSPDRGRGYTF
CDR3nt: TGCGCCAGCAGCCCAGACAGGGGTAGGGGCTACACCTTC

j_gene: TRBJ2-3
len: 14
v_gene: TRBV5-1
d_gene: -
abundance: -
CDR3aa: CASSLAGNADTQYF
CDR3nt: TGCGCCAGCAGCTTGGCCGGTAATGCGGATACGCAGTATTTT

j_gene: TRBJ2-7
len: 11
v_gene: TRBV20-1
d_gene: TRBD2
abundance: -
CDR3aa: CSVPRGGEQYF
CDR3nt: TGCAGTGTCCCGCGGGGGGGGGAGCAGTACTTC

j_gene: TRBJ2-4
len: 12
v_gene: TRBV6-5
d_gene: -
abundance: -
CDR3aa: CASSYTLDIQYF
CDR3nt: TGTGCCAGCAGTTACACCCTTGACATTCAGTACTTC

j_gene: TRBJ2-1
len: 15
v_gene: TRBV6-5
d_gene: TRBD2
abundance: -
CDR3aa: CASSLAGGPINEQFF
CDR3nt: TGTGCCAGCAGTTTAGCGGGGGGGCCTATCAATGAGCAGTTCTTC

j_gene: TRBJ2-7
len: 13
v_gene: TRBV6-5
d_gene: TRBD1
abundance: -
CDR3aa: CASSAGGAGEQYF
CDR3nt: TGTGCCAGCAGCGCAGGGGGCGCGGGCGAGCAGTACTTC

j_gene: TRBJ1-2
len: 13
v_gene: TRBV6-6
d_gene: -
abundance: -
CDR3aa: CASSSQGDNAYTF
CDR3nt: TGTGCCAGTAGTTCGCAGGGTGACAATGCCTACACCTTC

j_gene: TRBJ2-3
len: 16
v_gene: TRBV6-5
d_gene: -
abundance: -
CDR3aa: CASSYSIPSGWDTQYF
CDR3nt: TGTGCCAGCAGTTACTCGATCCCGTCTGGCTGGGATACGCAGTATTTT

j_gene: TRBJ1-2
len: 15
v_gene: TRBV28
d_gene: -
abundance: -
CDR3aa: CASQNTDSFNYGYTF
CDR3nt: TGTGCCAGCCAGAATACGGACTCATTTAACTATGGCTACACCTTC

j_gene: TRBJ2-7
len: 14
v_gene: TRBV16
d_gene: -
abundance: -
CDR3aa: CASGQGTAAYEQYF
CDR3nt: TGTGCCAGCGGACAAGGCACTGCGGCCTACGAGCAGTACTTC

j_gene: TRBJ2-7
len: 14
v_gene: TRBV5-1
d_gene: -
abundance: -
CDR3aa: CASSSRTDYGEQYF
CDR3nt: TGCGCCAGCAGCTCCCGCACTGATTACGGCGAGCAGTACTTC

j_gene: TRBJ2-7
len: 15
v_gene: TRBV11-2
d_gene: -
abundance: -
CDR3aa: CASSSTVGSSYEQYF
CDR3nt: TGTGCCAGCTCGTCCACCGTGGGGTCCAGCTACGAGCAGTACTTC

j_gene: TRBJ1-1
len: 16
v_gene: TRBV27
d_gene: -
abundance: -
CDR3aa: CASSWEGGGRDTEAFF
CDR3nt: TGTGCCAGCAGTTGGGAAGGGGGGGGGCGTGACACTGAAGCTTTCTTT

j_gene: TRBJ1-1
len: 14
v_gene: TRBV7-3
d_gene: TRBD1
abundance: -
CDR3aa: CASSSGTGATEAFF
CDR3nt: TGTGCCAGCAGCTCCGGGACAGGGGCCACTGAAGCTTTCTTT

j_gene: TRBJ1-1
len: 14
v_gene: TRBV18
d_gene: TRBD1
abundance: -
CDR3aa: CASSRDRGTLEAFF
CDR3nt: TGTGCCAGCTCAAGGGACAGGGGAACACTTGAAGCTTTCTTT

j_gene: TRBJ1-5
len: 15
v_gene: TRBV19
d_gene: -
abundance: -
CDR3aa: CASSMGFGGNQPQHF
CDR3nt: TGTGCCAGTAGTATGGGTTTTGGGGGCAATCAGCCCCAGCATTTT

j_gene: TRBJ1-5
len: 19
v_gene: TRBV14
d_gene: -
abundance: -
CDR3aa: CASSQENGQVGNSNQPQHF
CDR3nt: TGTGCCAGCAGCCAAGAAAATGGGCAGGTAGGCAACAGCAATCAGCCCCAGCATTTT

j_gene: TRBJ2-1
len: 14
v_gene: TRBV11-3
d_gene: -
abundance: -
CDR3aa: CASSLAEVTKEQFF
CDR3nt: TGTGCCAGCAGCTTAGCCGAAGTCACGAAAGAGCAGTTCTTC

j_gene: TRBJ2-5
len: 14
v_gene: TRBV6-5
d_gene: -
abundance: -
CDR3aa: CAGPRSGVRETQYF
CDR3nt: TGTGCCGGCCCCCGTTCGGGGGTCCGAGAGACCCAGTACTTC

j_gene: TRBJ2-7
len: 14
v_gene: TRBV7-3
d_gene: TRBD2
abundance: few
CDR3aa: CASSLIGGTYEQYF
CDR3nt: TGTGCCAGCAGCTTAATCGGGGGGACCTACGAGCAGTACTTC

j_gene: TRBJ1-2
len: 17
v_gene: TRBV7-3
d_gene: -
abundance: -
CDR3aa: CASSCIIDRGKAYGYTF
CDR3nt: TGTGCCAGCAGCTGCATCATCGATCGCGGAAAGGCCTATGGCTACACCTTC

j_gene: TRBJ2-6
len: 18
v_gene: TRBV30
d_gene: -
abundance: -
CDR3aa: CAWSPGAGITSGANVLTF
CDR3nt: TGTGCCTGGAGCCCGGGCGCAGGGATCACCTCTGGGGCCAACGTCCTGACTTTC

j_gene: TRBJ1-2
len: 16
v_gene: TRBV28
d_gene: TRBD1
abundance: few
CDR3aa: CASSFPPGQINYGYTF
CDR3nt: TGTGCCAGCAGTTTCCCCCCGGGACAGATTAACTATGGCTACACCTTC

j_gene: TRBJ1-1
len: 11
v_gene: TRBV20-1
d_gene: -
abundance: -
CDR3aa: CSARSQTEAFF
CDR3nt: TGCAGTGCTAGGAGCCAGACTGAAGCTTTCTTT

j_gene: TRBJ2-2
len: 12
v_gene: TRBV9
d_gene: -
abundance: -
CDR3aa: CASSVYAGELFF
CDR3nt: TGTGCCAGCAGCGTGTATGCCGGGGAGCTGTTTTTT

j_gene: TRBJ1-1
len: 13
v_gene: TRBV5-1
d_gene: -
abundance: -
CDR3aa: CASYLVDITEAFF
CDR3nt: TGCGCCAGCTACTTGGTAGACATCACTGAAGCTTTCTTT

j_gene: TRBJ2-4
len: 13
v_gene: TRBV10-3
d_gene: -
abundance: -
CDR3aa: CAISVGNGDIQYF
CDR3nt: TGTGCCATCAGTGTGGGAAATGGGGACATTCAGTACTTC